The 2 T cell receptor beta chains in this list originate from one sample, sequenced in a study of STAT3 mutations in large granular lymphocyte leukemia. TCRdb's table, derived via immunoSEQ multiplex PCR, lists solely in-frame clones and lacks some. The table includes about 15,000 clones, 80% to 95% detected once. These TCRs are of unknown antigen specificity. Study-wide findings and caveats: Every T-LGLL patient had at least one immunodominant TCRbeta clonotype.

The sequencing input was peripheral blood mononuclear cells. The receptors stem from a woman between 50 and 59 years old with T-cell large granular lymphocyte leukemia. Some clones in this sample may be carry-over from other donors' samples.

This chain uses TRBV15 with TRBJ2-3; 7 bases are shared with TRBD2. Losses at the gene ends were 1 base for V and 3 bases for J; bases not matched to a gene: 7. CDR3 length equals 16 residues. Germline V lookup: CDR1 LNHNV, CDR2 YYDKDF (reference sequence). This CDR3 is CATSRGAGEGTDTQYF. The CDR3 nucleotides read TGTGCCACCAGCAGAGGGGCGGGAGAGGGGACAGATACGCAGTATTTT.

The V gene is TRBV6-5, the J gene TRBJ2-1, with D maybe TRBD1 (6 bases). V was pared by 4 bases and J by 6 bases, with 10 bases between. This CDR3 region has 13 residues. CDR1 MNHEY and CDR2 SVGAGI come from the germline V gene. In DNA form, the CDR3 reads TGTGCCAGCAGTTTTGGACAGCTCAATGAGCAGTTCTTC. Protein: CASSFGQLNEQFF.